This TCR beta chain came from a study of cytomegalovirus exposure and HLA in healthy donors. Study background: According to later analysis, the same platform produced the 130 or so validation and several hundred first-cohort repertoires.

Study findings and constraints: Overall, approximately 150 TCR beta chains were annotated as cytomegalovirus-associated. The CMV antigen specificity of a few CMV-associated chains was confirmed through in vitro analysis.

Measured with immunoSEQ multiplex PCR; TCRdb has only the in-frame clones, and not every one. Seen here are about 88,000 clones, 84% observed once, and the top ten hold 12%. To note about this clone: The target antigen is unknown.

The 120-subject validation cohort, separate from the approximately 670-subject first cohort, included the donors. The CDR3 has 15 amino acids. Germline V gives CDR1 SEHNR, CDR2 FQNEAQ (reference sequence). Trimming shortened V by 1 base and J by 2 bases, and 6 bases separated the two germline ends. The sample consisted of PBMCs. This sequence originates from a woman younger than 35 in good health and CMV-seropositive. The rearrangement joins TRBV7-9 to TRBJ2-6; possibly TRBD2 for D (5 bases). CDR3 loop: CASSLDGAGANVLTF. Here the CDR3 DNA reads TGTGCCAGCAGCTTAGACGGGGCTGGGGCCAACGTCCTGACTTTC.